What follows are 32 T cell receptor beta chains derived from one specimen sequenced in a study of human T cells and chemical hapten exposure. Time point here: patch test 1, 2 weeks after DPC sensitization. The treatment is: therapeutic diphenylcyclopropenone sensitization with weekly scalp DPC. One entry per CDR3 protein results from TCRdb running MiXCR on the RACE reads. The data hold around 190,000 distinct CDR3 sequences, with 20% to 25% observed a single time. Material: whole blood, obtained in connection with sensitization to the hapten diphenylcyclopropenone (DPC). The receptors originated from a woman between 45 and 65 years old with alopecia areata. Some clones in this sample may be carry-over from other donors' samples.

V and J are TRBV18 and TRBJ1-1; 10 nucleotides agree with TRBD1. Losses at the gene ends were 3 bases for V and 3 bases for J; bases not matched to a gene: 4. From germline, CDR1 is KGHSH and CDR2 LQKENI. The CDR3 loop spans 15 amino acids. The CDR3 coding sequence is TGTGCCAGCTCACCCGGGACAGGGGTGCACACTGAAGCTTTCTTT. Protein: CASSPGTGVHTEAFF.

This chain joins TRBV6-6 and TRBJ2-1; TRBD1 might be the D (6 bases). This CDR3 region has 15 residues. Germline lookup yields CDR1 MNHNY and CDR2 SVGAGI (reference sequence). V lost 2 bases and J lost 4, with 12 bases in between. The CDR3 loop reads CASSYTLDRYNEQFF. CDR3 coding DNA: TGTGCCAGCAGTTACACTCTCGACAGGTACAATGAGCAGTTCTTC.

The chain has TRBV20-1 and TRBJ2-5; 10 positions match TRBD1. CDR1 is DFQATT and CDR2 is SNEGSKA in the germline V gene (reference sequence). The trim removed 3 bases at V and 4 bases at J, leaving 11 bases unmatched. CDR3 length: 16 amino acids. CDR3 bases: TGCAGTGCTAGGCCCCTCGGGACAGGGGTCGGAGAGACCCAGTACTTC. Translated, it gives CSARPLGTGVGETQYF.

V is TRBV5-1 and J is TRBJ1-1; tentatively, D is TRBD1 (6 bases). The CDR3 length is 15 residues. V was cut by 0 bases and J by 0 bases, with 9 bases left in between. Germline CDR1 is SGHRS and CDR2 is YFSETQ. CDR3 nucleotides: TGCGCCAGCAGCTTGGCCCAGGGGATGAACACTGAAGCTTTCTTT. Translating it yields CASSLAQGMNTEAFF.

The CDR3 DNA follows: TGCGCCAGCAGCTTGGCCAGGGCGGCTGGGGCCAACGTCCTGACTTTC. This gives the protein CASSLARAAGANVLTF. V gene TRBV5-1 combines with J gene TRBJ2-6; D might be TRBD1 (5 bases). Germline V gives CDR1 SGHRS, CDR2 YFSETQ. V was trimmed by 0 bases and J by 2 bases, leaving 9 bases between them. CDR3 size: 16 residues.

The chain couples TRBV5-4 to TRBJ2-1; TRBD2 agrees at 7 bases. CDR1 SGHNT and CDR2 YYREEE come from the germline V gene (reference sequence). Losses at the gene ends were 0 bases for V and 8 bases for J; bases not matched to a gene: 8. The CDR3 is 15 residues long. CDR3 nucleotides: TGTGCCAGCAGCTTGGGTCTAGCGGAGCTGGATGAGCAGTTCTTC. The encoded protein is CASSLGLAELDEQFF.

V usage is TRBV5-1 and J usage is TRBJ1-5; no reliable D call. Trimming took off 0 bases at V and 1 base at J, with 5 bases between the two ends. Germline V lookup: CDR1 SGHRS, CDR2 YFSETQ. This CDR3 has 14 residues. The CDR3 DNA reads TGCGCCAGCAGCTTGGACGGAAGCAATCAGCCCCAGCATTTT. It is translated as CASSLDGSNQPQHF.

The chain has TRBV10-3 and TRBJ2-7; maybe TRBD1 (6 bases). This CDR3 comprises 12 residues. Germline CDR1 ENHRY, CDR2 SYGVKD. V lost 10 bases and J 5 bases, leaving 15 bases between the germline ends. The CDR3 DNA follows: TGTGCCACCCAGATACAGGGCCACGAGCAGTACTTC. Its translation is CATQIQGHEQYF.

This sequence joins TRBV10-3 and TRBJ2-5, with 9 bases lining up with TRBD2. Germline lookup yields CDR1 ENHRY and CDR2 SYGVKD. This CDR3 has 19 amino acids. Unmatched junction bases numbered 15, after V lost 4 bases and J lost 0 bases. In DNA, the CDR3 is TGTGCCATCAGTGCCCTGCGGGAGGGCCGGTGGGGGTACCAAGAGACCCAGTACTTC. Translation: CAISALREGRWGYQETQYF.

The CDR3 coding sequence is TGCAGTGGATCCGGGACGCCTAATGAAAAACTGTTTTTT. It encodes CSGSGTPNEKLFF. This chain connects TRBV20-1 to TRBJ1-4; tentative D call: TRBD1 (5 bases). Germline V gene lookup returns CDR1 DFQATT and CDR2 SNEGSKA (reference sequence). The CDR3 covers 13 residues. V lost 7 bases and J lost 3, with 12 bases in between.

The chain uses TRBV20-1 and TRBJ2-4; D possibly matches TRBD1 or TRBD2 (7 bases each). Trimming cost V 3 bases and J 8 bases, with 14 bases left between them. The CDR3 contains 13 residues. Germline values: CDR1 DFQATT, CDR2 SNEGSKA (reference sequence). The CDR3 sequence: CSASGRGRDIQYF. CDR3 bases: TGCAGTGCTAGTGGCAGGGGGAGGGACATTCAGTACTTC.

This chain joins TRBV12-3 or TRBV12-4 and TRBJ2-1; a possible D gene is TRBD1 (5 bases). Deletions cut 7 bases from V and 12 bases from J, with 16 bases between. The CDR3 contains 12 residues. This chain's CDR3 is CASTPLGLGQFF. DNA of the CDR3: TGTGCCAGCACCCCCCTGGGGCTTGGGCAGTTCTTC.

The V gene is TRBV27, the J gene TRBJ2-7; D is perhaps TRBD1 or TRBD2 (5 bases each). Germline V CDR1 and CDR2: MNHEY, SMNVEV (reference sequence). This CDR3 comprises 15 residues. The V and J ends lost 5 bases and 0 bases respectively, with 14 bases between them. The CDR3 protein is CASSATGPSSYEQYF. Written as DNA, the CDR3 is TGTGCCAGCAGTGCCACGGGACCGAGCTCCTACGAGCAGTACTTC.

This clonotype was seen a single time. The J gene is TRBJ2-5, the V gene TRBV29-1, with 10 bases that match TRBD1. V lost 7 bases and J lost 4; bases outside the gene matches: 3. Germline V gene lookup returns CDR1 SQVTM and CDR2 ANQGSEA. This CDR3 is 12 amino acids long. The CDR3 loop is CSAWTGGETQYF. DNA of the CDR3: TGCAGCGCCTGGACAGGGGGAGAGACCCAGTACTTC.

The chain carries TRBV20-1 and TRBJ1-3; a possible D gene is TRBD1 (5 bases). Trimming stripped 3 bases from V and 0 bases from J, with 9 bases between. This CDR3 comprises 14 residues. Germline V gene lookup returns CDR1 DFQATT and CDR2 SNEGSKA (reference sequence). The DNA of the CDR3 is TGCAGTGCTAGTCCAGGGAACTCTGGAAACACCATATATTTT. This codes for CSASPGNSGNTIYF.

The V call is TRBV12-5, the J call TRBJ2-7, with D hard to call. V was cut by 0 bases and J by 1 base, with 10 bases left in between. CDR1 and CDR2 from the germline V gene are LGHNT and FRNRAP. This CDR3 region has 15 residues. CDR3 coding DNA: TGTGCTAGTGGTTTGGTATTGTCAGGTTCCTACGAGCAGTACTTC. This translates into CASGLVLSGSYEQYF.

This clonotype was seen only a few times. This chain uses TRBV12-3 or TRBV12-4 with TRBJ2-7, with D perhaps assigned TRBD1 or TRBD2 (5 bases each). CDR3 length: 13 amino acids. The V and J ends lost 0 bases and 4 bases respectively, with 7 bases between them. The CDR3 sequence: CASSLAGVYEQYF. The CDR3 bases are TGTGCCAGCAGTTTAGCGGGGGTATACGAGCAGTACTTC.

CDR3 sequence: CSARDGSGRHYGYTF. The CDR3 DNA follows: TGCAGTGCTAGAGATGGAAGTGGGAGACACTATGGCTACACCTTC. The chain joins TRBV20-1 to TRBJ1-2; no firm D call. The CDR3 has 15 amino acids. V was cut by 0 bases and J by 3 bases, with 14 bases left in between. Germline CDR1 is DFQATT and CDR2 is SNEGSKA (reference sequence).

The chain uses TRBV12-3 or TRBV12-4 and TRBJ2-1; 9 nucleotides match TRBD2. The CDR3 consists of 17 residues. Trimming removed 3 bases from V and 3 bases from J; junction bases left unmatched: 9. CDR3 amino acids: CASSFPRLAENYNEQFF. CDR3 bases: TGTGCCAGCAGTTTCCCCCGACTAGCGGAGAACTACAATGAGCAGTTCTTC.

The chain couples TRBV4-2 to TRBJ1-1; TRBD1 might be the D (5 bases). CDR1 is LGHNA, CDR2 YNFKEQ, per germline. The V gene lost 1 base and the J gene lost 6 bases, with 18 bases spanning the gap. The CDR3 consists of 16 residues. The DNA for the CDR3 is TGTGCCAGCAGCCAAGTTGACCCCGGAGGGGATGCTGAAGCTTTCTTT. Residues: CASSQVDPGGDAEAFF.

The gene calls are TRBV20-1 and TRBJ2-1, with D possibly matching TRBD2 (5 bases). Trimming removed 0 bases at V and 10 bases at J, with 16 bases between. The V gene's germline CDR1 is DFQATT and CDR2 SNEGSKA (reference sequence). This CDR3 has 14 residues. The CDR3 here is CSARDVEGSWEQFF. As DNA, the CDR3 is TGCAGTGCTAGAGATGTAGAGGGAAGTTGGGAGCAGTTCTTC.

A few counts support this clonotype. The gene calls are TRBV6-5 and TRBJ2-3, with D perhaps given as TRBD1 or TRBD2 (6 bases each). V was trimmed by 3 bases and J by 3 bases, leaving 19 bases between them. CDR1 and CDR2 (germline): MNHEY, SVGAGI. The CDR3 has 17 residues. CDR3 in DNA: TGTGCCAGCAGTTATTCAGGAGGGGGGAGTCGGACAGATACGCAGTATTTT. Amino acids: CASSYSGGGSRTDTQYF.

The V and J genes are TRBV3-1 and TRBJ2-7, with unresolved D. The length of the CDR3 is 14 residues. Germline CDR1 reads LGHDT; CDR2 reads YNNKEL (reference sequence). Trimming removed 0 bases at V and 2 bases at J, with 8 bases between. CDR3 coding DNA: TGTGCCAGCAGCCAAGAGCCGAACCCCTACGAGCAGTACTTC. Translation gives CASSQEPNPYEQYF.

The chain links TRBV12-3 or TRBV12-4 to TRBJ2-1, with D unresolved. Trimming removed 2 bases at V and 8 bases at J, with 4 bases between. This CDR3 is built from 11 residues. CDR3 in DNA: TGTGCCAGCAGTTTATTCGATGAGCAGTTCTTC. This encodes CASSLFDEQFF.

The chain couples TRBV20-1 to TRBJ1-2, with TRBD1 matching 7 bases. The germline V gene has CDR1 DFQATT and CDR2 SNEGSKA (reference sequence). The CDR3 extends over 15 amino acids. V was clipped by 6 bases and J by 0 bases; unmatched bases: 10. CDR3 sequence: CSADRPGQPNYGYTF. CDR3 DNA sequence: TGCAGTGCAGACAGGCCGGGACAGCCTAACTATGGCTACACCTTC.

This clonotype was counted a few times. The V and J genes are TRBV7-9 and TRBJ2-7; 10 bases line up with TRBD1. The V gene end was trimmed by 2 bases and the J gene end by 7 bases; junction bases not matched to a gene: 14. Per germline, CDR1 SEHNR and CDR2 FQNEAQ (reference sequence). The CDR3 is 17 residues long. CDR3 nucleotides: TGTGCCAGCAGCTTATCCCAGCTAGGGACAGGGGTCGGGGAGCAGTACTTC. This translates into CASSLSQLGTGVGEQYF.

This clonotype was detected only a few times. The V and J genes are TRBV10-3 and TRBJ2-7, with 11 nucleotides matching TRBD1. Germline CDR1 ENHRY, CDR2 SYGVKD. V was pared by 8 bases and J by 3 bases, with 0 bases of the junction left unmatched. There are 12 residues in the CDR3. The CDR3 DNA is TGTGCCATCGGGACAGGGGGCTACGAGCAGTACTTC. Amino acid sequence: CAIGTGGYEQYF.

This clonotype showed up many times. The chain uses TRBV19 and TRBJ2-3, with 10 nucleotides matching TRBD2. Germline V gene data show CDR1 as LNHDA and CDR2 as SQIVND (reference sequence). The V gene end was trimmed by 9 bases and the J gene end by 0 bases; junction bases not matched to a gene: 9. CDR3 size: 16 residues. CDR3 protein: CASRPGLAISTDTQYF. In DNA form, the CDR3 reads TGTGCCAGCAGACCGGGACTAGCGATTAGCACAGATACGCAGTATTTT. Together with reference TRBV19 and TRBJ2-3, the CDR3 gives the full variable domain: DGGITQSPKYLFRKEGQNVTLSCEQNLNHDAMYWYRQDPGQGLRLIYYSQIVNDFQKGDIAEGYSVSREKKESFPLTVTSAQKNPTAFYLCASRPGLAISTDTQYFGPGTRLTVL.

The chain has TRBV7-8 and TRBJ2-3; 10 bases fit TRBD2. The CDR3 is 15 amino acids. V shed 5 bases and J 6 bases; nucleotides not matched to a gene: 8. Germline CDR1 and CDR2: SGHVS and FQNEAQ. This CDR3 reads CASSPSGSGIDTQYF. The CDR3 coding sequence is TGTGCCAGCAGCCCTAGCGGGAGTGGCATTGATACGCAGTATTTT.

This clonotype has only a few counts. J is TRBJ2-5 and V is TRBV7-2, with a possible D match to TRBD2 (5 bases). The V and J ends lost 3 bases and 5 bases respectively, with 10 bases between them. This CDR3 comprises 13 residues. The germline V gene has CDR1 SGHTA and CDR2 FQGNSA. Here the CDR3 reads CASSFRLAETQYF. DNA for the CDR3: TGTGCCAGCAGCTTTAGGCTAGCCGAGACCCAGTACTTC.

The gene calls are TRBV10-3 and TRBJ1-2; 8 positions match TRBD1. Trimming took 8 bases from V and 6 from J; bases not matched to a gene: 14. Germline V gives CDR1 ENHRY, CDR2 SYGVKD. There are 15 residues in the CDR3. CDR3 nucleotides: TGTGCCATCCGCGCCACAGGGGGAGTTAAGGATGGCTACACCTTC. Amino acids: CAIRATGGVKDGYTF.

The chain links TRBV20-1 to TRBJ2-2, with 7 nucleotides matching TRBD2. Germline trimming cut 5 bases from V and 7 bases from J; bases unmatched to any gene: 13. Germline CDR1 and CDR2: DFQATT and SNEGSKA (reference sequence). There are 15 residues in the CDR3. CDR3 residues: CSARRVAGANGELFF. The CDR3 nucleotides are TGCAGTGCTCGAAGAGTGGCGGGAGCGAACGGGGAGCTGTTTTTT.